One sample yielded the 9 T cell receptor beta chains listed below, sequenced in a study of CD4 T cells in relation to SARS-CoV-2 and coronaviruses. These receptors' targets are unknown. Unexposed donor CD4+ T cells date from about 2011-2018, before the COVID-19 pandemic. Isolation of CD4+ T cells took place after approximately 11 days in culture. Measured with immunoSEQ multiplex PCR; TCRdb has only the in-frame clones, and not every one. The sample holds 15,000 to 20,000 clones, more than 75% seen once. What was sequenced was CD4+ T cells from PBMCs, cultured in vitro. These receptors all stem from a human donor in good health.

The chain uses TRBV4-2 and TRBJ2-1; TRBD2 matches 11 bases. The CDR3 runs to 15 residues. V was clipped by 4 bases and J by 6 bases; unmatched bases: 5. Germline V gives CDR1 LGHNA, CDR2 YNFKEQ. DNA for the CDR3: TGTGCCAGCAGCCCCATAGCGGGAGGGGGCAATGAGCAGTTCTTC. It specifies CASSPIAGGGNEQFF.

The chain uses TRBV11-2 and TRBJ2-7, with 8 positions matching TRBD2. The germline CDR1 and CDR2 sequences are SGHAT and FQNNGV. The CDR3 length is 16 residues. Losses at the gene ends were 2 bases for V and 1 base for J; bases not matched to a gene: 7. The CDR3 bases are TGTGCCAGCAGCTTATGGGGCGGGAGGACTTCCTACGAGCAGTACTTC. Its translation is CASSLWGGRTSYEQYF.

The chain links TRBV18 to TRBJ2-7; the D is unclear. Germline assignment: CDR1 KGHSH and CDR2 LQKENI. The length of the CDR3 is 13 residues. V was cut by 5 bases and J by 5 bases, with 13 bases left in between. CDR3 in amino acids: CASSAIQDHEQYF. The CDR3 bases are TGTGCCAGCTCAGCCATCCAAGACCACGAGCAGTACTTC.

CDR3 sequence: CASSLVTGYSDGYTF. The DNA of the CDR3 is TGTGCCAGCAGCTTAGTTACGGGGTATTCTGATGGCTACACCTTC. J is TRBJ1-2 and V is TRBV7-2; the D is unclear. The germline gives CDR1 SGHTA, CDR2 FQGNSA. Trimming removed 1 base from V and 6 bases from J, with 15 bases in between. The CDR3 is 15 amino acids.

V is TRBV7-7 and J is TRBJ2-1, with 10 positions matching TRBD2. CDR1 and CDR2 (germline): SSHAT, FNYEAQ (reference sequence). The J segment lost 9 bases and the V segment lost 5 bases, leaving 4 bases of the junction unmatched. This CDR3 comprises 13 residues. The CDR3 coding sequence is TGTGCCAGCAGCCCAGGACTAGCGGTTGAGCAGTTCTTC. Its translation is CASSPGLAVEQFF.

The chain combines TRBV5-1 with TRBJ1-1; D is unclear. The CDR3 is 15 amino acids. Germline CDR1 is SGHRS and CDR2 is YFSETQ. Trimming removed 0 bases from V and 4 bases from J, with 13 bases in between. CDR3 sequence (DNA): TGCGCCAGCAGCTTGGAGCGGGTGGCGGGCACTGAAGCTTTCTTT. It codes for CASSLERVAGTEAFF.

The chain joins TRBV11-2 to TRBJ2-5; TRBD2 is a possible D gene (5 bases). Germline lookup yields CDR1 SGHAT and CDR2 FQNNGV. The CDR3 has 15 residues. V lost 2 bases, J lost 5 bases, and 15 bases lay in between. Here the CDR3 reads CASSLWGEDGETQYF. DNA of the CDR3: TGTGCCAGCAGCTTATGGGGAGAGGATGGTGAGACCCAGTACTTC.

This chain uses TRBV4-1 with TRBJ2-5; D is tentatively TRBD1 or TRBD2 (6 bases each). Germline CDR1 reads MGHRA; CDR2 reads YSYEKL. This CDR3 region has 17 residues. Trimming shortened V by 0 bases and J by 9 bases, and 23 bases separated the two germline ends. The CDR3 DNA reads TGCGCCAGCAGCCAAGAATTTATAGCGGAGGGGGTCCGGGCCCAGTACTTC. Protein sequence: CASSQEFIAEGVRAQYF.

The chain employs TRBV10-3 and TRBJ1-1, with 7 positions matching TRBD1. The CDR3 has 17 amino acids. J lost 4 bases, V lost 0 bases, and 11 bases had no gene match. Germline assignment: CDR1 ENHRY and CDR2 SYGVKD. The CDR3 sequence: CAISESAGGARSTEAFF. The CDR3 coding sequence is TGTGCCATCAGTGAGTCAGCAGGGGGTGCGCGGAGCACTGAAGCTTTCTTT.